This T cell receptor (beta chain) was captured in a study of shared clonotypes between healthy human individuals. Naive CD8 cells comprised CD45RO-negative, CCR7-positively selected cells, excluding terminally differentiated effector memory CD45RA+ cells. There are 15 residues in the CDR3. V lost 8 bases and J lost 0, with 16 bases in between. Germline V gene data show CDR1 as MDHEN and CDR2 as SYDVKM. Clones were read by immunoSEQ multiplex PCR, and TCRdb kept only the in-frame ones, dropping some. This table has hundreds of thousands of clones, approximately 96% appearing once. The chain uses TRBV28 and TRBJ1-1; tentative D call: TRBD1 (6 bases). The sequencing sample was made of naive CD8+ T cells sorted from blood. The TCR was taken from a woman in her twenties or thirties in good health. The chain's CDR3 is CASGAQGSMNTEAFF. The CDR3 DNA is TGTGCCAGCGGGGCACAGGGTAGCATGAACACTGAAGCTTTCTTT.